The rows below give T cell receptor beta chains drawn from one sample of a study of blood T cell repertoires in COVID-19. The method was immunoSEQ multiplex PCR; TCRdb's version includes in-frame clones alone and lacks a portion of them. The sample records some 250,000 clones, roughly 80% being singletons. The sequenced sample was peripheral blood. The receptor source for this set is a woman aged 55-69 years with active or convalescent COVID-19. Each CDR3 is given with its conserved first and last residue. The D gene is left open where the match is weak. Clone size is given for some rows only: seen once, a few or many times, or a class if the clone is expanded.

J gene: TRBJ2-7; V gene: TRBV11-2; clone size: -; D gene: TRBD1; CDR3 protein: CASDRDPPYEQYF; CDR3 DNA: TGTGCCTCCGACAGGGATCCCCCTTACGAGCAGTACTTC
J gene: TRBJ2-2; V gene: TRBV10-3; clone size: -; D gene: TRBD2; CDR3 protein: CAISELGASGDANTGELFF; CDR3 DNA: TGTGCCATCAGTGAGTTAGGGGCTAGCGGGGACGCGAACACCGGGGAGCTGTTTTTT
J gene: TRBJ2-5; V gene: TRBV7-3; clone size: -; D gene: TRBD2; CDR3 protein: CASSLGLAGDQGTQYF; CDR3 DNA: TGTGCCAGCAGCTTAGGACTAGCGGGGGATCAAGGGACCCAGTACTTC
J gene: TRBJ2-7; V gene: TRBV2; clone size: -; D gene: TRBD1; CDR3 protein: CASSEELGGYYEQYF; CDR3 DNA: TGTGCCAGCAGTGAAGAGCTAGGGGGCTACTACGAGCAGTACTTC
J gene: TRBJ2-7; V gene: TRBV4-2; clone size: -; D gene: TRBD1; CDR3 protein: CASSPLKGQGHSSYEQYF; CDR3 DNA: TGTGCCAGCAGCCCTCTGAAGGGACAGGGCCATTCCTCCTACGAGCAGTACTTC
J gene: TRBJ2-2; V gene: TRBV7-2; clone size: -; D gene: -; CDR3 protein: CASRGHGGTGELFF; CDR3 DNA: TGTGCCAGCCGCGGCCATGGGGGGACCGGGGAGCTGTTTTTT
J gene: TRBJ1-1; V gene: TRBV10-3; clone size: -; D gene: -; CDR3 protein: CAISTQGMNTEAFF; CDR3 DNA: TGTGCCATCAGTACACAGGGCATGAACACTGAAGCTTTCTTT
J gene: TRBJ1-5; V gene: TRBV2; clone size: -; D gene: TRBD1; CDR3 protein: CASQGQALRQPQHF; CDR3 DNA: TGTGCCAGCCAAGGACAGGCCCTAAGGCAGCCCCAGCATTTT
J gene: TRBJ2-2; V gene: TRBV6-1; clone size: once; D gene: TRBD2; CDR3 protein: CASSEVGLAGRPGELFF; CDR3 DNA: TGTGCCAGCAGTGAAGTAGGACTAGCGGGGAGGCCCGGGGAGCTGTTTTTT
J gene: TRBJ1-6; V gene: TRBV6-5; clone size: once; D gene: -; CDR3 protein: CASGGDRAVSPLHF; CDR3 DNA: TGTGCCAGCGGGGGGGACCGGGCGGTGTCACCCCTCCACTTT
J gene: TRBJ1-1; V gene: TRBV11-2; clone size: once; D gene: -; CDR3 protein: CASSPRRGENTEAFF; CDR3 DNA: TGTGCCAGCAGCCCCCGTAGGGGCGAGAACACTGAAGCTTTCTTT
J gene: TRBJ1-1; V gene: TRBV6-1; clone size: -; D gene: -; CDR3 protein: CASSESGSPGAFF; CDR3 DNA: TGTGCCAGCAGTGAATCCGGGTCCCCGGGGGCTTTCTTT
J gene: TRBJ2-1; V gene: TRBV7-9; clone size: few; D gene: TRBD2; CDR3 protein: CASSPAALAGGYNEQFF; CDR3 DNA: TGTGCCAGCAGCCCGGCCGCGCTAGCGGGGGGTTACAATGAGCAGTTCTTC
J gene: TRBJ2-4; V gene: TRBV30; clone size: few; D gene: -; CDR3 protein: CAWTTENIQYF; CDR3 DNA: TGTGCCTGGACGACAGAAAACATTCAGTACTTC
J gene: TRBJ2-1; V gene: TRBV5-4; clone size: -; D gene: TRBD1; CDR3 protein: CASSRGQAYNEQFF; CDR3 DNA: TGTGCCAGCAGCCGCGGACAGGCCTACAATGAGCAGTTCTTC
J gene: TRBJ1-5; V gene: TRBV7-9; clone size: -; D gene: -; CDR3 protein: CASSLRQRF; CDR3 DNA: TGTGCCAGCAGCTTACGTCAGCGTTTT
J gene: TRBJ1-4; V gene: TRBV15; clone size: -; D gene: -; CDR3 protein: CATTRDRKVEKLFF; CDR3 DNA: TGTGCCACCACACGAGACAGGAAGGTTGAAAAACTGTTTTTT
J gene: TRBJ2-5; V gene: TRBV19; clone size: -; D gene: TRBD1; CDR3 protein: CASSIPEGQGRETQYF; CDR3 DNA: TGTGCCAGTAGTATACCAGAAGGACAGGGTCGAGAGACCCAGTACTTC